This TCR beta chain was sequenced in a study of response to subunit inactivated influenza vaccine (dated by TCRdb to between 2018 and 2020). Regarding the research as a whole: Deep quantitative profiling of the T cell receptor repertoire was used in the study to follow responses to a trivalent subunit inactivated influenza vaccine.

The library relied on RT-PCR. The sequencer was an Illumina HiSeq 2500. Through fastp at Q25 and MiXCR, TCRdb rebuilt clones from the public reads, retaining in-frame beta chains. For every CDR3 protein sequence, its rows merge into one entry that carries the most common genes and DNA. This sample is represented by 600,000 to 850,000 distinct CDR3 sequences; approximately 14% of them were singletons. Together, the top ten hold 7.6% of the sample. The germline V end is reduced by 2 bases and the J end by 2 bases; junction bases left unmatched: 3. The CDR3, cysteine through phenylalanine, is 15 amino acids long. CDR3 DNA is the only sequence kept; it has 45 bases, read in frame from the first base. The germline V gene encodes CDR1 MNHEY and CDR2 SVGEGT. General conclusions and limits of the study: The authors proposed that each seasonal influenza vaccination may bring in only a limited number of new T cells.

Only a few counts were recorded for this clonotype. This clone's antigen is unknown. There are no base qualities to consult, and no much larger clone falls within one base. This chain is built from TRBV6-2 or TRBV6-3 and TRBJ2-1; 7 of the junction bases match TRBD2. The sample here was PBMCs from blood, taken 14 days before vaccination. The source is a man between 50 and 59 years old who received an inactivated influenza vaccine. Donor details come from another sample of the same person, matched by shared clones. The CDR3 protein: CASSYRAGPYNEQFF. In nucleotides, the sequence is TGTGCCAGCAGTTACAGAGCGGGACCCTACAATGAGCAGTTCTTC.